These 24 T cell receptor beta chains were all obtained from the same sample, sequenced in a study of blood T cell repertoires in COVID-19. Profiled with immunoSEQ multiplex PCR; TCRdb holds only in-frame clones, not every one. The repertoire holds some 100,000 clones, with about 88% as singletons. What was sequenced was peripheral blood. The receptor source for this set is a man aged 30 to 45 in a cohort sampled during active COVID-19.

This clone was detected many times. This chain connects TRBV6-2 or TRBV6-3 to TRBJ2-1, with TRBD2 matching 7 bases. Trimming cost V 5 bases and J 10 bases; bases outside gene matches: 11. The CDR3 extends over 14 amino acids. Germline CDR1 is MNHEY and CDR2 is SVGEGT. The CDR3: CASSRAGTTDEQFF. Here the CDR3 DNA reads TGTGCCAGCAGTAGGGCCGGGACTACTGACGAGCAGTTCTTC.

This chain uses TRBV4-3 with TRBJ2-3; D is uncertain. There are 13 residues in the CDR3. The germline V gene has CDR1 LGHNA and CDR2 YSLEER. V lost 3 bases and J lost 4, with 8 bases in between. The CDR3 nucleotides read TGCGCCAGCAGCCAGACATTCTCAGATACGCAGTATTTT. This encodes CASSQTFSDTQYF.

The rearrangement uses TRBV6-7 and TRBJ1-3; 10 bases are shared with TRBD1. TRBV6-7 is assigned to the ORF class and has an uncertain function. The CDR3 totals 12 residues. Trimming cost V 6 bases and J 11 bases; bases outside gene matches: 4. The CDR3 sequence: CASRDRGTSIYF. CDR3 DNA sequence: TGTGCCAGCAGGGACAGGGGGACTTCCATATATTTT.

This clone was recorded once. The chain joins TRBV6-2 or TRBV6-3 to TRBJ2-3, with 9 bases that match TRBD2. The CDR3 is 16 residues long. Looked up from germline, CDR1 is MNHEY and CDR2 is SVGEGT. The V and J ends lost 4 bases and 0 bases, in that order; junction bases with no gene match: 5. CDR3 nucleotides: TGTGCCAGCAGTTCTAGCGGGGCCTTGAGCACAGATACGCAGTATTTT. It codes for CASSSSGALSTDTQYF.

This clone has a single count. This chain connects TRBV10-3 to TRBJ1-2; 8 bases match TRBD1. After removal of 6 bases from V and 7 bases from J, the junction contained 4 bases not matched to a gene. CDR1 ENHRY and CDR2 SYGVKD come from the germline V gene. There are 12 residues in the CDR3. CDR3 sequence reads: CAISPGQGGYTF. CDR3 bases: TGTGCCATCAGCCCCGGACAGGGTGGCTACACCTTC.

This clone has just a few counts. The CDR3 DNA reads TGTGCCAGCCAATATAGGGGCAAAAATCAGCCCCAGCATTTT. Residues: CASQYRGKNQPQHF. The gene calls are TRBV21-1 and TRBJ1-5; TRBD1, the table's D call, lacks a check against the DNA. TRBV21-1 is annotated as a pseudogene. The CDR3 consists of 14 residues.

This clone was seen only once. The chain joins TRBV7-9 to TRBJ1-6; D may be TRBD1 (6 bases). CDR1 and CDR2 (germline): SEHNR, FQNEAQ (reference sequence). This CDR3 has 14 residues. The V and J ends lost 3 bases and 9 bases respectively, with 12 bases between them. CDR3 loop: CASSLGQGISPLHF. The CDR3 DNA follows: TGTGCCAGCAGCTTGGGCCAGGGGATTTCACCCCTCCACTTT.

V is TRBV4-1 and J is TRBJ2-5, with TRBD1 identical over 8 bases. Germline values: CDR1 MGHRA, CDR2 YSYEKL. The CDR3 runs 15 residues. After removal of 2 bases from V and 2 bases from J, the junction contained 4 bases not matched to a gene. CDR3 sequence reads: CASSQPDREQETQYF. CDR3 in DNA: TGCGCCAGCAGCCAACCGGACAGGGAACAAGAGACCCAGTACTTC.

The chain uses TRBV29-1 and TRBJ2-5; TRBD2 agrees at 10 bases. Germline values: CDR1 SQVTM, CDR2 ANQGSEA. V dropped 3 bases and J dropped 5; count of bases not matched to a gene: 9. CDR3 length equals 15 residues. This chain's CDR3 is CSVDYRSGGVETQYF. DNA of the CDR3: TGCAGCGTTGATTATCGAAGCGGGGGGGTTGAGACCCAGTACTTC. Full variable domain (missing parts from reference TRBV29-1 and TRBJ2-5): SAVISQKPSRDICQRGTSLTIQCQVDSQVTMMFWYRQQPGQSLTLIATANQGSEATYESGFVIDKFPISRPNLTFSTLTVSNMSPEDSSIYLCSVDYRSGGVETQYFGPGTRLLVL.

This clone came up many times. The DNA for the CDR3 is TGTGCCAGCAGCCTCGGCGGTGGGGGGGAAAGGACCATATATTTT. Translation: CASSLGGGGERTIYF. This chain uses TRBV7-8 with TRBJ1-3; D is perhaps TRBD1 (5 bases). Trimming shortened V by 5 bases and J by 10 bases, and 21 bases separated the two germline ends. Per germline, CDR1 SGHVS and CDR2 FQNEAQ. The CDR3 sequence is 15 residues long. Combining the CDR3 with reference TRBV7-8 and TRBJ1-3 gives the whole variable domain GAGVSQSPRYKVAKRGQDVALRCDPISGHVSLFWYQQALGQGPEFLTYFQNEAQLDKSGLPSDRFFAERPEGSVSTLKIQRTQQEDSAVYLCASSLGGGGERTIYFGEGSWLTVV.

The gene calls are TRBV6-2 or TRBV6-3 and TRBJ2-5; 7 bases are a match to TRBD1. The germline V gene encodes CDR1 MNHEY and CDR2 SVGEGT. V lost 5 bases and J lost 4; bases outside the gene matches: 7. CDR3 length: 14 residues. DNA of the CDR3: TGTGCCAGCAGTGACAGACAGGGCCTAGAGACCCAGTACTTC. It yields the protein CASSDRQGLETQYF.

The chain employs TRBV20-1 and TRBJ2-3; unclear D gene. Looked up from germline, CDR1 is DFQATT and CDR2 is SNEGSKA (reference sequence). The germline V and J ends were trimmed by 7 bases and 0 bases, with 5 bases remaining between them. The CDR3 runs 11 residues. This CDR3 reads CSVRSTDTQYF. CDR3 in DNA: TGCAGTGTTCGGAGCACAGATACGCAGTATTTT.

The CDR3 bases are TGTGCCAGCAGTTACCAGGGGTACAATGAGCAGTTCTTC. It translates to CASSYQGYNEQFF. The chain links TRBV6-6 to TRBJ2-1, with D maybe TRBD1 (6 bases). Germline CDR1 reads MNHNY; CDR2 reads SVGAGI (reference sequence). The CDR3 length is 13 residues. Deletions cut 2 bases from V and 4 bases from J, with 6 bases between.

This chain connects TRBV28 to TRBJ1-2, with TRBD1 matching over 7 bases. The CDR3 has 14 residues. With V trimmed by 5 bases and J by 4 bases, 7 bases remained unmatched. Germline V gives CDR1 MDHEN, CDR2 SYDVKM. CDR3 coding DNA: TGTGCCAGCAGTGTCTACAGGGGCTCCTATGGCTACACCTTC. It encodes CASSVYRGSYGYTF.

This chain links TRBV5-4 with TRBJ2-3; D uncertain. CDR1 is SGHNT and CDR2 is YYREEE in the germline V gene (reference sequence). Trimming cost V 2 bases and J 6 bases, with 7 bases left between them. The CDR3 contains 12 residues. Written as DNA, the CDR3 is TGTGCCAGCAGCTTCGAACGGGATACGCAGTATTTT. Protein sequence: CASSFERDTQYF. Combining the CDR3 with reference TRBV5-4 and TRBJ2-3 gives the whole variable domain ETGVTQSPTHLIKTRGQQVTLRCSSQSGHNTVSWYQQALGQGPQFIFQYYREEENGRGNFPPRFSGLQFPNYSSELNVNALELDDSALYLCASSFERDTQYFGPGTRLTVL.

The table lists this clone with a few counts. The chain is built from TRBV7-9 and TRBJ1-6, with D unclear. The V gene's germline CDR1 is SEHNR and CDR2 FQNEAQ (reference sequence). The V end was cut by 2 bases, the J end by 6 bases, with 8 bases between. The CDR3 spans 14 residues. CDR3 DNA sequence: TGTGCCAGCAGCTTAACAGAGCCTAATTCACCCCTCCACTTT. As protein: CASSLTEPNSPLHF.

This rearrangement joins TRBV7-2 to TRBJ2-4; D possibly corresponds to TRBD2 (6 bases). Deletions cut 5 bases from V and 4 bases from J, with 9 bases between. The CDR3 spans 13 residues. Germline V lookup: CDR1 SGHTA, CDR2 FQGNSA. The CDR3 reads CASSRDFKNIQYF. In nucleotides, the CDR3 is TGTGCCAGCAGCCGGGACTTTAAAAACATTCAGTACTTC.

The chain couples TRBV28 to TRBJ2-5; 12 positions match TRBD1. V lost 7 bases, J lost 9 bases, and 12 bases stayed unmatched. The germline gives CDR1 MDHEN, CDR2 SYDVKM. The length of the CDR3 is 15 residues. CDR3 in DNA: TGTGCCAGCAACCACGGGACAGGGGGCGCCCAGGCCCAGTACTTC. This translates into CASNHGTGGAQAQYF.

A note on this clone: At one of its ends the junction is not consistent with the germline gene, which may arise from a read error. V usage is TRBV13 and J usage is TRBJ2-7; perhaps TRBD1 as D (5 bases). Germline-derived CDR1 and CDR2 are PRHDT and FYEKMQ (reference sequence). The CDR3 runs 13 residues. CDR3 residues: CASSLGQGYEQYF. The CDR3 DNA reads as TGTGCCAGCAGCCTAGGGCAGGGCTACGAGCAGTACTTC.

V gene TRBV5-4 combines with J gene TRBJ2-1, with TRBD2 identical over 14 bases. Trimming removed 4 bases from V and 7 bases from J; junction bases left unmatched: 7. Germline assignment: CDR1 SGHNT and CDR2 YYREEE (reference sequence). The CDR3 runs to 16 residues. The CDR3 reads CASSLPGTSGGNEQFF. DNA of the CDR3: TGTGCCAGCAGCCTTCCCGGGACTAGCGGGGGAAATGAGCAGTTCTTC. The entire variable domain, with the rest obtained from reference TRBV5-4 and TRBJ2-1, is as follows: ETGVTQSPTHLIKTRGQQVTLRCSSQSGHNTVSWYQQALGQGPQFIFQYYREEENGRGNFPPRFSGLQFPNYSSELNVNALELDDSALYLCASSLPGTSGGNEQFFGPGTRLTVL.

The chain carries TRBV19 and TRBJ1-1; 9 positions match TRBD1. The CDR3 contains 14 residues. Per the germline V gene, CDR1 is LNHDA and CDR2 is SQIVND (reference sequence). Trimming at V came to 6 bases and at J to 0 bases, leaving 2 bases not matched to a gene. This chain's CDR3 is CASRGQGLNTEAFF. CDR3 coding DNA: TGTGCCAGTAGGGGACAGGGACTGAACACTGAAGCTTTCTTT. The full variable domain, its missing parts supplied by reference TRBV19 and TRBJ1-1, is DGGITQSPKYLFRKEGQNVTLSCEQNLNHDAMYWYRQDPGQGLRLIYYSQIVNDFQKGDIAEGYSVSREKKESFPLTVTSAQKNPTAFYLCASRGQGLNTEAFFGQGTRLTVV.

A remark on this clone: One end of the junction fails to match germline, which may point to a read error. The chain couples TRBV7-2 to TRBJ2-1, with 10 bases aligning to TRBD2. Looked up from germline, CDR1 is SGHTA and CDR2 is FQGNSA. The CDR3 totals 14 residues. The CDR3 sequence: CASSLGEIAGGSVF. In DNA, the CDR3 is TGTGCCAGCAGCTTAGGGGAGATAGCGGGGGGTTCTGTCTTC.

In this sample, this clone turned up once. The DNA for the CDR3 is TGTGCCAGCAGCGTAACAAGGGGGACAGATACGCAGTATTTT. Amino acids: CASSVTRGTDTQYF. This sequence joins TRBV9 and TRBJ2-3; D is possibly TRBD1 (6 bases). Germline values: CDR1 SGDLS, CDR2 YYNGEE. CDR3 length: 14 residues. Trimming shortened V by 1 base and J by 3 bases, and 9 bases separated the two germline ends.

The chain joins TRBV7-7 to TRBJ2-7; TRBD1 agrees at 7 bases. Trimming took 5 bases from V and 4 from J; bases not matched to a gene: 5. From germline, CDR1 is SSHAT and CDR2 FNYEAQ (reference sequence). CDR3 size: 13 residues. CDR3 DNA: TGTGCCAGCAGCCCTGCAGGGGGTTACGAGCAGTACTTC. Translating it yields CASSPAGGYEQYF. Based on the CDR3 plus reference TRBV7-7 and TRBJ2-7, the full variable domain is GAGVSQSPRYKVTKRGQDVTLRCDPISSHATLYWYQQALGQGPEFLTYFNYEAQPDKSGLPSDRFSAERPEGSISTLTIQRTEQRDSAMYRCASSPAGGYEQYFGPGTRLTVT.